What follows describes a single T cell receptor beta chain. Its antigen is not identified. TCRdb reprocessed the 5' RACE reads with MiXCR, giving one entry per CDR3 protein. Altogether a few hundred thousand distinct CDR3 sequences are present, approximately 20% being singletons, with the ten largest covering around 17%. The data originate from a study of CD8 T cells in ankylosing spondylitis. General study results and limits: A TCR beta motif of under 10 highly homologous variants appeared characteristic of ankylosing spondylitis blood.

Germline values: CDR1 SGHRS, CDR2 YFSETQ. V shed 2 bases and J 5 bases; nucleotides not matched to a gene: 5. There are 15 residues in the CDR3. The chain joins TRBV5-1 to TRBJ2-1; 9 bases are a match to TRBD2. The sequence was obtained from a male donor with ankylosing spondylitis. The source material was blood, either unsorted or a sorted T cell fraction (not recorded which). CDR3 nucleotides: TGCGCCAGCAGCTTAATAGCGGGAGAAAACAATGAGCAGTTCTTC. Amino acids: CASSLIAGENNEQFF.